The present entry profiles one T cell receptor (beta chain) with its context. The data originate from a study of blood T cell repertoires in COVID-19. Looking at the study overall: Italy, Spain and the United States were the sources of the convalescent and acute COVID-19 samples. T cells, B-cell-depleted T cells, or PBMCs supplied cDNA or gDNA.

Followed over time, Seattle patients had been enrolled while infection was active. The CDR3 is 14 amino acids. Germline trimming cut 0 bases from V and 7 bases from J; bases unmatched to any gene: 6. Germline V gene data show CDR1 as LGHNA and CDR2 as YNFKEQ. Here immunoSEQ multiplex PCR was the method, and the copy in TCRdb shows in-frame clones only, minus some. This table has roughly 120,000 clones, about 92% appearing once. The clonotype originates from a man between 60 and 75 years old with COVID-19, enrolled during active disease. The sample consisted of peripheral blood. The chain is built from TRBV4-2 and TRBJ2-7, with 7 positions matching TRBD1. In DNA form, the CDR3 reads TGTGCCAGCAGCCAAGAAACAGGGGTGCGAGAGCAGTACTTC. It yields the protein CASSQETGVREQYF.